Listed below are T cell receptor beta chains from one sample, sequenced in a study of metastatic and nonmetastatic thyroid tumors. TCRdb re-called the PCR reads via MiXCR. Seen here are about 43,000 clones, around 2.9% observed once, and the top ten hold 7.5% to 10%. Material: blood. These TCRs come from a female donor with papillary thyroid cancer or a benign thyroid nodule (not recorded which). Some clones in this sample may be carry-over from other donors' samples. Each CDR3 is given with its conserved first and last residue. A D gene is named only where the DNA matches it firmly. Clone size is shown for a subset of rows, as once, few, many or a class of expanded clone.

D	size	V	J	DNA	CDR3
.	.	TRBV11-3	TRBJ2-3	TGTGCCAGCACCACCAACGACAGGAGCACAGATACGCAGTATTTT	CASTTNDRSTDTQYF
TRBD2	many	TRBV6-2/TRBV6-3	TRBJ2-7	TGTGCCAGCAGTGACTACGGGACTCGGGGGGTTTACGAGCAGTACTTC	CASSDYGTRGVYEQYF
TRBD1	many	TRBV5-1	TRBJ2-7	TGCGCCAGCAGCTTGGACGTGGGGACAGGGTCCTACGAGCAGTACTTC	CASSLDVGTGSYEQYF
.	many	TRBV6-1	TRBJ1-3	TGTGCCAGCAGTGAATATGGGCGGACAGTCAAAAGTGGAAACACCATATATTTT	CASSEYGRTVKSGNTIYF
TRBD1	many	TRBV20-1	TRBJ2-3	TGCAGTGCCCACGTGGGGGACAGGGTAACAGATACGCAGTATTTT	CSAHVGDRVTDTQYF
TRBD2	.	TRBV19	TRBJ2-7	TGTGCCAGTAGACCACTAGCGGGACAGGCCGCCTACGAGCAGTACTTC	CASRPLAGQAAYEQYF
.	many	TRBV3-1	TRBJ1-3	TGTGCCAGCAGCCAAAACAGAGTCTCTGGAAACACCATATATTTT	CASSQNRVSGNTIYF
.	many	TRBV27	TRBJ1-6	TGTGCCAGCAGTTTAGAAGGCAATAATTCACCCCTCCACTTT	CASSLEGNNSPLHF
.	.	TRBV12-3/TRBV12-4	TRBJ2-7	TGTGCCAGCACCGAAACATTAAACAGGAAGCAGTACTTC	CASTETLNRKQYF
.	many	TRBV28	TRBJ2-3	TGTGCCAGCAGGACCCCCGGGCGACTATCCACAGATACGCAGTATTTT	CASRTPGRLSTDTQYF
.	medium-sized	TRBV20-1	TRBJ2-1	TGCAGTGCTAGAACGGGACTCGGACGCGATGAGCAGTTCTTC	CSARTGLGRDEQFF
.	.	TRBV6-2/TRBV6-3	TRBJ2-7	TGTGCCAGCAGTAGCCGGGGTGGGACGGAGACCTACGAGCAGTACTTC	CASSSRGGTETYEQYF
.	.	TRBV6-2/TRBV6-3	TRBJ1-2	TGTGCCAGCAGTGCGGATTCCTATGGCTACACCTTC	CASSADSYGYTF
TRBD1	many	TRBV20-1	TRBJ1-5	TGCAGTGTTCTGGGACAGGGCGGTATCAATCAGCCCCAGCATTTT	CSVLGQGGINQPQHF
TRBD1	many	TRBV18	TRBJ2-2	TGTGCCAGCTCGCTAGGACAGGTCGATTTTGGCGGGGAGCTGTTTTTT	CASSLGQVDFGGELFF
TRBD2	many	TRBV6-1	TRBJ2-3	TGTGCCAGCAGTAGGAGTTACGGGAGGGCCAGTACGCAGTATTTT	CASSRSYGRASTQYF
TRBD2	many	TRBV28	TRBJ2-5	TGTGCCAGCAGTCTCCCGGGGGGGGCCGGGGAGACCCAGTACTTC	CASSLPGGAGETQYF
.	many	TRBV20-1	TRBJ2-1	TGCAGTGCTAGGATTCCGGACCGCTACAATGAGCAGTTCTTC	CSARIPDRYNEQFF
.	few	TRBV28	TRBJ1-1	TGTGCCAGCAGTTTAGGGCGGAACACTGAAGCTTTCTTT	CASSLGRNTEAFF
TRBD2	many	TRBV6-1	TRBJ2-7	TGTGCCAGCAGACCTAGCGGGAGGGCCTACGAGCAGTACTTC	CASRPSGRAYEQYF
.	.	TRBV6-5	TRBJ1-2	TGTGCCAGCAGTTACCAGTTACGGGGGGCAACTAACTATGGCTACACCTTC	CASSYQLRGATNYGYTF
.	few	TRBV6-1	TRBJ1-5	TGTGCCAGCAGTGAAGATTTGGGTCAGCCCCAGCATTTT	CASSEDLGQPQHF
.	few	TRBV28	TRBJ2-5	TGTGCCAGCAGTTTATCGGCCGGGGGCCAAGAGACCCAGTACTTC	CASSLSAGGQETQYF
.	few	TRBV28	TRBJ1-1	TGTGCCAGCATACCAGTTAGTAGGCCGGGCCTGCTAGGAGCTTTCTTT	CASIPVSRPGLLGAFF
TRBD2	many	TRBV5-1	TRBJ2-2	TGCGCCAGCAGCTTGGCCAAACTAACGGGAGGAACCGGGGAGCTGTTTTTT	CASSLAKLTGGTGELFF
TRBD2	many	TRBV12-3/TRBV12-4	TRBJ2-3	TGTGCCAGCAGTACCCGGACTAGCGGGAGGCCAGATACGCAGTATTTT	CASSTRTSGRPDTQYF
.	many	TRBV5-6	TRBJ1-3	TGTGCCAGCAGATCTACAGAGTACTCTGGAAACACCATATATTTT	CASRSTEYSGNTIYF
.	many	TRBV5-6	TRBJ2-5	TGTGCCAGCAGCTCCTCTCCTTCGGGGCGAGAGACCCAGTACTTC	CASSSSPSGRETQYF
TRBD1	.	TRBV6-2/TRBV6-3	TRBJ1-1	TGTGCCAGCAGGCGGGAGGGACAGATCATGAACACTGAAGCTTTCTTT	CASRREGQIMNTEAFF
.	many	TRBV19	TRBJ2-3	TGTGCCAGTAGTATAGAGGGGGGGCAGGGCACAGATACGCAGTATTTT	CASSIEGGQGTDTQYF
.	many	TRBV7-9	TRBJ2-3	TGTGCCAGCAGCTTAGATGTTGGGACCCGCAGCACAGATACGCAGTATTTT	CASSLDVGTRSTDTQYF